These 6 T cell receptor beta chains share one sample of origin, sequenced in a study of T cells after yellow fever vaccination. TCRdb processed the 5' RACE reads anew with MiXCR; each CDR3 protein has one entry. The data contain hundreds of thousands of distinct CDR3 sequences, around 21% of them singletons. This specimen was PBMCs, taken 15 days after the yellow fever booster vaccination. The receptor source for this set is a young man who received the YFV17D yellow fever vaccine.

There are many counts of this clonotype. The rearrangement joins TRBV12-3 or TRBV12-4 to TRBJ2-5; D ambiguous. Trimming shortened V by 3 bases and J by 3 bases, and 5 bases separated the two germline ends. This CDR3 region has 12 residues. The CDR3 loop is CASSLNKETQYF. The CDR3 DNA follows: TGTGCCAGCAGTTTGAATAAAGAGACCCAGTACTTC.

V gene TRBV5-1 combines with J gene TRBJ2-1; 8 nucleotides agree with TRBD2. Germline loops: CDR1 SGHRS, CDR2 YFSETQ. This CDR3 has 15 residues. The V and J ends lost 4 bases and 5 bases, in that order; junction bases with no gene match: 8. CDR3 amino acids: CASSRGLVSHNEQFF. The CDR3 DNA sequence: TGCGCCAGCAGCAGGGGACTAGTCAGCCACAATGAGCAGTTCTTC.

This clonotype has only a few counts. Here the CDR3 reads CSAMRDSYEQYF. The CDR3 bases are TGCAGCGCCATGCGAGACTCCTACGAGCAGTACTTC. V usage is TRBV29-1 and J usage is TRBJ2-7, with no clear D. The CDR3 has 12 amino acids. Per the germline V gene, CDR1 is SQVTM and CDR2 is ANQGSEA. The germline V and J ends were trimmed by 7 bases and 0 bases, with 10 bases remaining between them.

This clonotype was counted between two and nine times. The chain couples TRBV20-1 to TRBJ2-7; D is unclear. The CDR3 is 11 residues long. Trimming cost V 6 bases and J 4 bases, with 10 bases left between them. Germline V CDR1 and CDR2: DFQATT, SNEGSKA (reference sequence). The CDR3 here is CSAILGYEQYF. The CDR3 nucleotides read TGCAGTGCCATCCTCGGGTACGAGCAGTACTTC.

This rearrangement joins TRBV9 to TRBJ2-2; TRBD2 matches at 10 bases. This CDR3 has 16 amino acids. J was trimmed by 5 bases and V by 0 bases; bases with no gene match: 4. Looked up from germline, CDR1 is SGDLS and CDR2 is YYNGEE. CDR3 sequence reads: CASSVDLAGVTGELFF. The CDR3, as DNA: TGTGCCAGCAGCGTAGATCTAGCGGGAGTTACCGGGGAGCTGTTTTTT.

This clonotype has a handful of counts. The V call is TRBV6-1, the J call TRBJ2-1; 7 bases align to TRBD2. V gave up 6 bases and J gave up 3 bases; unmatched junction bases: 8. CDR1 and CDR2 from the germline V gene are MNHNS and SASEGT. This CDR3 is 15 amino acids long. The CDR3 DNA follows: TGTGCCAGCAGACTAAAGCCTAGCGGCTACAATGAGCAGTTCTTC. Protein product: CASRLKPSGYNEQFF.